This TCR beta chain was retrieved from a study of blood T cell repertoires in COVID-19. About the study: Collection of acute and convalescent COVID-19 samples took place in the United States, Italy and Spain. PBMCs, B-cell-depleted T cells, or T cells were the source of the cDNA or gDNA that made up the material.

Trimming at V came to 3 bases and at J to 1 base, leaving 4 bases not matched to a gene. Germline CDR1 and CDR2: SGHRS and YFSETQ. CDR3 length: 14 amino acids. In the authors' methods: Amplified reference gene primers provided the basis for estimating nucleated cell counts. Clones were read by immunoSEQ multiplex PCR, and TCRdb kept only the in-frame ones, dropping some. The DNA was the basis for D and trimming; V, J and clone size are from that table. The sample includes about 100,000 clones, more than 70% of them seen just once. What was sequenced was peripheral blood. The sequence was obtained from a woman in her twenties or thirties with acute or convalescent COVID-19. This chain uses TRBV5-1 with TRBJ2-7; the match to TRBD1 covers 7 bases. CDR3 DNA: TGCGCCAGCAGCTCTGGGGACAGTTCCTACGAGCAGTACTTC. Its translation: CASSSGDSSYEQYF. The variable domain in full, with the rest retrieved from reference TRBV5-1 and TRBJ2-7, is KAGVTQTPRYLIKTRGQQVTLSCSPISGHRSVSWYQQTPGQGLQFLFEYFSETQRNKGNFPGRFSGRQFSNSRSEMNVSTLELGDSALYLCASSSGDSSYEQYFGPGTRLTVT.